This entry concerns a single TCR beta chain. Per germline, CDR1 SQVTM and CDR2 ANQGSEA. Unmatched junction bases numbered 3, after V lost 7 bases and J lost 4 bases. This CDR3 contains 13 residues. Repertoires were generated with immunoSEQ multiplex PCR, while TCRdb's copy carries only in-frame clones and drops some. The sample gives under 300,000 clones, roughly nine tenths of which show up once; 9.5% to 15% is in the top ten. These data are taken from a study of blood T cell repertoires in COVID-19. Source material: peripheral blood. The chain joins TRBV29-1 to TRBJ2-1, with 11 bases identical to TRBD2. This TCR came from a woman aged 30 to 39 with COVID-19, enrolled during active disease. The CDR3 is CSGGLADYNEQFF. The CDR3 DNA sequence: TGCAGCGGGGGACTAGCGGATTACAATGAGCAGTTCTTC.